This T cell receptor beta chain came from a study of cytomegalovirus exposure and HLA in healthy donors. General study points: It was reported in a later analysis that an Asian-associated ancestry cluster showed fewer N-insertions than the approximately 700-donor mean.

This CDR3 has 15 residues. Per the germline V gene, CDR1 is MGHRA and CDR2 is YSYEKL. Deletions cut 1 base from V and 2 bases from J, with 10 bases between. Concerning this clone: As yet, its antigen is unknown.

PCR amplification relied on 60 Vbeta primers (plus 13 Jbeta primers). Measured with immunoSEQ multiplex PCR; TCRdb has only the in-frame clones, and not every one. The sample yields roughly 150,000 clones, approximately 79% seen once. This sequence joins TRBV4-1 and TRBJ2-3; D remains ambiguous. The receptor's source is a woman in her thirties in good health and CMV-seronegative. The source material was PBMCs. CDR3 residues: CASSQGGDSTDTQYF. As DNA, the CDR3 is TGCGCCAGCAGCCAAGGTGGCGACTCCACAGATACGCAGTATTTT.